This TCR beta chain was observed in a study of PD-1 blockade in classical Hodgkin lymphoma. Across the study: Once every 2 weeks, patients received intravenous nivolumab at 3 mg/kg.

The germline V and J ends were trimmed by 1 base and 6 bases, with 14 bases remaining between them. The CDR3 consists of 15 residues. Germline assignment: CDR1 LGHNA and CDR2 YNFKEQ. Assay used: immunoSEQ multiplex PCR; TCRdb lists only in-frame clones, some missing. The table records more than 140,000 clones, around four fifths of them present only once. Every one of the patients relapsed after autologous stem cell transplantation (brentuximab vedotin exposure was variable). In its sample, this clone was seen once. Its target is unknown. Study-wide results and limits: Those starting nivolumab under 1 year post-ASCT were excluded. What drove the repertoire differences, possibly disease activity or prior therapy, has not been defined.

Specimen: peripheral blood mononuclear cells (PBMCs), collected before the second cycle of nivolumab. The clonotype originates from a human donor with classical Hodgkin lymphoma. This chain joins TRBV4-2 and TRBJ2-3; the D is unclear. CDR3 in DNA: TGTGCCAGCAGCCAAGTATTTGTTTGGTGGGATACGCAGTATTTT. Protein: CASSQVFVWWDTQYF.